Below are 10 T cell receptor beta chains sequenced from a single sample in a study of blood T cell repertoires in COVID-19. Using immunoSEQ multiplex PCR, the repertoire was profiled, and TCRdb retains in-frame clones only, with some absent. The repertoire holds approximately 22,000 clones, with around four fifths as singletons. Source material: peripheral blood. The receptors were gathered from a man at least 80 years old with active or convalescent COVID-19.

This chain connects TRBV7-2 to TRBJ2-7, with TRBD2 as a possible D gene (5 bases). Per the germline V gene, CDR1 is SGHTA and CDR2 is FQGNSA. V was clipped by 5 bases and J by 5 bases, with 19 bases between them. CDR3 length: 15 residues. CDR3 DNA sequence: TGTGCCAGCAGCGCAACGTCCGGGATACCCAACGAGCAGTACTTC. This gives the protein CASSATSGIPNEQYF.

The chain recombines TRBV18 with TRBJ1-1; D is undetermined. The CDR3 contains 14 residues. Trimming pared 0 bases from V and 1 base from J, leaving 6 bases between. Germline V gene lookup returns CDR1 KGHSH and CDR2 LQKENI. The CDR3 DNA reads TGTGCCAGCTCACCACCGAACAGGAACACTGAAGCTTTCTTT. Protein sequence: CASSPPNRNTEAFF.

The rearrangement joins TRBV5-8 to TRBJ2-1; 8 bases are a match to TRBD1. V gave up 4 bases and J gave up 7 bases; unmatched junction bases: 7. The CDR3 consists of 14 residues. The V gene's germline CDR1 is SGHTS and CDR2 YDEGEE. The CDR3 sequence: CASSMTGARNEQFF. CDR3 bases: TGTGCCAGCAGCATGACAGGGGCAAGGAATGAGCAGTTCTTC.

The chain joins TRBV19 to TRBJ2-2; no reliable D call. Between the trimmed V and J ends, which lost 0 bases and 5 bases, there was a span of 10 bases. This CDR3 comprises 15 residues. CDR1 and CDR2 from the germline V gene are LNHDA and SQIVND (reference sequence). The CDR3 nucleotides read TGTGCCAGTAGTATAGATCGAGGCCGAACCGGGGAGCTGTTTTTT. Translated: CASSIDRGRTGELFF.

The chain uses TRBV29-1 and TRBJ1-3; D perhaps matches TRBD1 (5 bases). The CDR3 is 12 residues long. Trimming cost V 4 bases and J 2 bases, with 6 bases left between them. Germline V gene lookup returns CDR1 SQVTM and CDR2 ANQGSEA. The CDR3 is CSVVGAGNTIYF. The CDR3 nucleotides are TGCAGCGTTGTAGGGGCTGGAAACACCATATATTTT.

The chain couples TRBV28 to TRBJ1-5; TRBD1 matches at 9 bases. Germline-derived CDR1 and CDR2 are MDHEN and SYDVKM. This CDR3 region has 17 residues. V shed 5 bases, J shed 0 bases, and the junction held 8 bases outside the gene matches. CDR3 coding DNA: TGTGCCAGCAGTCCGGACAGGGGCCGCTATAGCAATCAGCCCCAGCATTTT. Residues: CASSPDRGRYSNQPQHF.

The V call is TRBV9, the J call TRBJ1-6; D is perhaps TRBD1 (6 bases). There are 17 residues in the CDR3. V lost 4 bases, J lost 3 bases, and 17 bases lay in between. Germline V CDR1 and CDR2: SGDLS, YYNGEE. CDR3 amino acids: CASSPGGGAYYNSPLHF. In DNA form, the CDR3 reads TGTGCCAGCAGCCCCGGCGGGGGGGCATACTATAATTCACCCCTCCACTTT. Supplemented by reference TRBV9 and TRBJ1-6, the full variable domain reads DSGVTQTPKHLITATGQRVTLRCSPRSGDLSVYWYQQSLDQGLQFLIQYYNGEERAKGNILERFSAQQFPDLHSELNLSSLELGDSALYFCASSPGGGAYYNSPLHFGNGTRLTVT.

This clone was detected a few times. This chain uses TRBV6-5 with TRBJ2-2; 8 nucleotides match TRBD1. CDR3 length: 15 residues. V shed 3 bases and J 6 bases; nucleotides not matched to a gene: 6. Germline CDR1 reads MNHEY; CDR2 reads SVGAGI. The CDR3 DNA reads TGTGCCAGCAGTTATCAGGGGGCGCGTTCCGGGGAGCTGTTTTTT. It yields the protein CASSYQGARSGELFF.

The J gene is TRBJ1-2, the V gene TRBV2; TRBD1 matches 8 bases. The CDR3 loop spans 15 amino acids. V lost 7 bases, J lost 5 bases, and 12 bases stayed unmatched. Per germline, CDR1 SNHLY and CDR2 FYNNEI. In DNA form, the CDR3 reads TGTGCCAGCACAATAGGACAGGGAGAAGTATATGGCTACACCTTC. Translated, it gives CASTIGQGEVYGYTF.

The rearrangement uses TRBV19 and TRBJ2-2; D might be TRBD2 (5 bases). Trimming took off 5 bases at V and 5 bases at J, with 12 bases between the two ends. The CDR3 runs 14 residues. The V gene's germline CDR1 is LNHDA and CDR2 SQIVND (reference sequence). The CDR3: CASSPLAETGELFF. The CDR3 DNA reads as TGTGCCAGTAGTCCCCTAGCCGAGACCGGGGAGCTGTTTTTT.